One and the same sample provided the 17 T cell receptor beta chains below, sequenced in a study of neurological immune-mediated disorders. TCRdb itself ran the 5' RACE reads through MiXCR, one entry per CDR3 protein. This table holds 30,000 to 40,000 distinct CDR3 sequences, approximately 12% found once. Time point specified: technical triplicate 1. Sequencing was performed on PBMCs. The receptors were gathered from a man between 60 and 75 years old with HTLV-1-associated myelopathy (HAM/TSP).

This clonotype was detected ten times or more. The V and J genes are TRBV2 and TRBJ1-2, with a possible D match to TRBD1 (5 bases). The CDR3 spans 14 residues. The germline gives CDR1 SNHLY, CDR2 FYNNEI. The V and J ends lost 6 bases and 4 bases respectively, with 15 bases between them. The CDR3 nucleotides read TGTGCCAGCAGGGCTGGCGAGGGACCCTATGGCTACACCTTC. Its protein product is CASRAGEGPYGYTF.

At least ten counts were recorded for this clonotype. The chain links TRBV3-1 to TRBJ2-7; the match to TRBD2 covers 9 bases. Germline CDR1 reads LGHDT; CDR2 reads YNNKEL (reference sequence). The CDR3 runs to 16 residues. Trimming took 4 bases from V and 6 from J; bases not matched to a gene: 13. CDR3: CASSPRVAGAQSEQYF. CDR3 DNA sequence: TGTGCCAGCAGCCCTCGAGTAGCGGGAGCCCAGAGCGAGCAGTACTTC.

This clonotype has at least ten counts. The V and J genes are TRBV24-1 and TRBJ2-3; tentatively, D is TRBD1 (6 bases). The V and J ends lost 3 bases and 3 bases respectively, with 15 bases between them. Germline CDR1 reads KGHDR; CDR2 reads SFDVKD. The CDR3 runs 16 residues. The CDR3 bases are TGTGCCACCAGTGATGGGGACAACCCAGCGACAGATACGCAGTATTTT. This gives the protein CATSDGDNPATDTQYF.

Many counts were recorded for this clonotype. CDR3 region: CASSLERGQGVPTQYF. CDR3 in DNA: TGTGCCAGCAGCTTGGAGAGGGGACAGGGGGTTCCGACCCAGTACTTC. This chain uses TRBV7-9 with TRBJ2-5; 11 nucleotides align to TRBD1. With 3 bases clipped from V and 7 bases from J, the junction kept 10 bases outside the gene matches. In germline, CDR1 is SEHNR, CDR2 FQNEAQ (reference sequence). The CDR3 sequence is 16 residues long. The whole variable domain, remainder taken from reference TRBV7-9 and TRBJ2-5, is DTGVSQNPRHKITKRGQNVTFRCDPISEHNRLYWYRQTLGQGPEFLTYFQNEAQLEKSRLLSDRFSAERPKGSFSTLEIQRTEQGDSAMYLCASSLERGQGVPTQYFGPGTRLLVL.

This clonotype was recorded at least ten times. The chain employs TRBV5-1 and TRBJ2-1; D may be TRBD1 (5 bases). There are 14 residues in the CDR3. Germline V gene lookup returns CDR1 SGHRS and CDR2 YFSETQ. Trimming shortened V by 5 bases and J by 1 base, and 10 bases separated the two germline ends. CDR3 nucleotide sequence: TGCGCCAGCAGAACCTCAGGGTCCTACAATGAGCAGTTCTTC. This codes for CASRTSGSYNEQFF.

The chain is built from TRBV20-1 and TRBJ2-7; D possibly corresponds to TRBD2 (5 bases). The CDR3 is 12 residues long. The germline V gene has CDR1 DFQATT and CDR2 SNEGSKA (reference sequence). V gave up 6 bases and J gave up 5 bases, with 14 bases separating them. CDR3 in amino acids: CSALGSGNEQYF. The CDR3 DNA follows: TGCAGTGCCCTAGGGTCCGGGAACGAGCAGTACTTC.

Many counts were recorded for this clonotype. This chain connects TRBV20-1 to TRBJ2-5, with 7 bases identical to TRBD2. The trim removed 3 bases at V and 1 base at J, leaving 5 bases unmatched. The CDR3 runs to 14 residues. From germline, CDR1 is DFQATT and CDR2 SNEGSKA (reference sequence). CDR3: CSASTASGQETQYF. CDR3 DNA sequence: TGCAGTGCTAGCACCGCTAGCGGCCAAGAGACCCAGTACTTC.

This clonotype was observed at least ten times. This rearrangement joins TRBV5-1 to TRBJ2-1; D could derive from TRBD1 or TRBD2 (5 bases each). Trimming left V 0 bases short and J 0 bases short, with 13 bases between. Looked up from germline, CDR1 is SGHRS and CDR2 is YFSETQ. The CDR3 length is 17 residues. The CDR3 sequence: CASSLGGSKSSYNEQFF. The CDR3 coding sequence is TGCGCCAGCAGCTTGGGGGGGAGTAAAAGCTCCTACAATGAGCAGTTCTTC.

This clonotype has a count of ten or more. V and J are TRBV5-1 and TRBJ2-7; TRBD2 might be the D (7 bases). Trimming left V 7 bases short and J 2 bases short, with 16 bases between. Germline CDR1 is SGHRS and CDR2 is YFSETQ. The CDR3 length is 14 residues. CDR3: CASSRGTTTYEQYF. CDR3 in DNA: TGCGCCAGCTCGCGGGGGACAACAACCTACGAGCAGTACTTC.

By share, this clonotype ranks as medium-sized. V is TRBV7-2 and J is TRBJ2-3; D ambiguous. Trimming stripped 4 bases from V and 1 base from J, with 6 bases between. From germline, CDR1 is SGHTA and CDR2 FQGNSA. The CDR3 extends over 13 amino acids. In DNA form, the CDR3 reads TGTGCCAGCAGCTCATATGGCACAGATACGCAGTATTTT. It specifies CASSSYGTDTQYF.

In this sample, this clonotype turned up many times. This chain links TRBV5-1 with TRBJ2-5, with 11 positions matching TRBD2. Losses at the gene ends were 5 bases for V and 5 bases for J; bases not matched to a gene: 8. Germline-derived CDR1 and CDR2 are SGHRS and YFSETQ. The CDR3 extends over 15 amino acids. The chain's CDR3 is CASRLAGAVPETQYF. CDR3 nucleotides: TGCGCCAGCAGACTAGCGGGAGCCGTCCCGGAGACCCAGTACTTC.

This clonotype was detected many times. This sequence joins TRBV6-5 and TRBJ2-7; D possibly corresponds to TRBD2 (5 bases). The CDR3 spans 14 residues. Trimming removed 4 bases at V and 10 bases at J, with 20 bases between. From germline, CDR1 is MNHEY and CDR2 SVGAGI. The DNA of the CDR3 is TGTGCCAGCAGTTCTTCTAAGGCGACTACTTCTCAGTACTTC. Translating gives CASSSSKATTSQYF.

This clonotype was recorded many times. The chain carries TRBV7-9 and TRBJ1-5; 8 bases fit TRBD1. Germline CDR1 is SEHNR and CDR2 is FQNEAQ (reference sequence). The ends lost 5 bases at V and 9 bases at J; junction bases unmatched: 6. This CDR3 has 13 amino acids. The CDR3 DNA follows: TGTGCCAGCAGCGCCGGGACAGGTCTGCCCCAGCATTTT. It translates to CASSAGTGLPQHF.

The sample holds many counts of this clonotype. The V and J genes are TRBV5-1 and TRBJ1-4; TRBD1 matches 9 bases. Germline-derived CDR1 and CDR2 are SGHRS and YFSETQ. The J segment lost 6 bases and the V segment lost 2 bases, leaving 2 bases of the junction unmatched. The CDR3 totals 14 residues. CDR3 in DNA: TGCGCCAGCAGCTTCCGACAGGGGGATGAAAAACTGTTTTTT. Residues: CASSFRQGDEKLFF.

This clonotype was seen at least ten times. The chain recombines TRBV20-1 with TRBJ1-2, with 7 bases matching TRBD1. After removal of 6 bases from V and 8 bases from J, the junction contained 12 bases not matched to a gene. Germline CDR1 is DFQATT and CDR2 is SNEGSKA (reference sequence). The CDR3 consists of 13 residues. CDR3 loop: CSALPGQAQGYTF. The CDR3 nucleotides read TGCAGTGCACTTCCTGGACAGGCGCAGGGCTACACCTTC.

The rearrangement joins TRBV24-1 to TRBJ1-5; maybe TRBD1 (6 bases). This CDR3 region has 14 residues. Deletions cut 4 bases from V and 6 bases from J, with 12 bases between. CDR1 is KGHDR and CDR2 is SFDVKD in the germline V gene. CDR3 coding DNA: TGTGCCACCAGTGAATCCGGGACACTTCAGCCCCAGCATTTT. Its translation: CATSESGTLQPQHF.

This clonotype occurred many times. The J gene is TRBJ2-1, the V gene TRBV29-1; possible D gene TRBD1, 5 bases. Germline CDR1 SQVTM, CDR2 ANQGSEA. The germline V and J ends were trimmed by 4 bases and 7 bases, with 11 bases remaining between them. The CDR3 consists of 12 residues. CDR3 in amino acids: CSVAGLGNEQFF. For the CDR3, the DNA is TGCAGCGTTGCAGGGCTGGGGAATGAGCAGTTCTTC.